This T cell receptor (beta chain) originates from a study of T cell responses to AZD1222 COVID-19 vaccine. Method: immunoSEQ multiplex PCR; TCRdb's copy keeps in-frame clones and lacks some. This table has tens of thousands of clones, 87% appearing once. Trimming removed 4 bases from V and 4 bases from J, with 8 bases in between. The CDR3 contains 12 residues. From germline, CDR1 is SNHLY and CDR2 FYNNEI. This TCR came from an adult in good health. The source was peripheral blood, collected on day 0 of AZD1222 vaccination. The chain carries TRBV2 and TRBJ2-7, with D unresolved. Here the CDR3 DNA reads TGTGCCAGCAGTGTAAAAGGATACGAGCAGTACTTC. Translated, it gives CASSVKGYEQYF.